This TCR beta chain was profiled in a study of T cell changes during pregnancy in multiple sclerosis. Assay used: immunoSEQ multiplex PCR; TCRdb lists only in-frame clones, some missing. The sample consists of around 58,000 clones, roughly nine tenths of them appearing once. The V end lost 10 bases, the J end lost 7 bases, and 11 bases lay between the germline ends. The germline CDR1 and CDR2 sequences are MNHEY and SVGAGI. CDR3 length: 12 residues. This sequence originates from a female donor with multiple sclerosis, enrolled in a pregnancy study. The chain employs TRBV6-5 and TRBJ1-6; a weak D match, TRBD1 (5 bases). This sample comprised peripheral blood, obtained before pregnancy. The CDR3 DNA is TGTGCCACCACAAAGGGGAATTCACCCCTCCACTTT. This sequence encodes CATTKGNSPLHF.